Listed here are 10 T cell receptor beta chains from one sample, sequenced in a study of immune cell composition in non-small cell lung cancer. Produced via immunoSEQ multiplex PCR; TCRdb's table is partial and in-frame only. Of several thousand clones in the sample, 76% were seen once. The sequenced material came from lung tumor tissue. The origin of the receptors is a human donor with non-small cell lung cancer.

The chain is built from TRBV4-1 and TRBJ2-2, with D possibly being TRBD1 or TRBD2 (6 bases each). The V gene lost 2 bases and the J gene lost 3 bases, with 16 bases spanning the gap. Germline values: CDR1 MGHRA, CDR2 YSYEKL. The CDR3 is 17 residues long. The CDR3 loop is CASSQSEGGFYTGELFF. CDR3 nucleotide sequence: TGCGCCAGCAGCCAATCAGAAGGGGGGTTCTACACCGGGGAGCTGTTTTTT.

V and J are TRBV19 and TRBJ1-2; perhaps TRBD1 as D (6 bases). The length of the CDR3 is 14 residues. In germline, CDR1 is LNHDA, CDR2 SQIVND (reference sequence). V was shortened by 4 bases and J by 5 bases, with 14 bases between the two germline ends. Here the CDR3 reads CASSTYAGEYGYTF. The CDR3 nucleotides read TGTGCCAGTAGTACGTATGCAGGGGAGTATGGCTACACCTTC.

The chain uses TRBV4-1 and TRBJ2-3; D is unresolved. The CDR3 sequence is 14 residues long. Looked up from germline, CDR1 is MGHRA and CDR2 is YSYEKL. Trimming removed 4 bases from V and 2 bases from J, with 10 bases in between. The CDR3 reads CASSRGRYTDTQYF. The CDR3 nucleotides read TGCGCCAGCAGCCGAGGACGGTACACAGATACGCAGTATTTT.

The gene calls are TRBV18 and TRBJ2-2; TRBD1 matches 7 bases. This CDR3 contains 16 residues. The germline CDR1 and CDR2 sequences are KGHSH and LQKENI. V lost 3 bases to trimming and J lost 0 bases; unmatched junction nucleotides: 4. CDR3 amino acids: CASSPPGTANTGELFF. Written as DNA, the CDR3 is TGTGCCAGCTCACCCCCCGGGACAGCGAACACCGGGGAGCTGTTTTTT.

This clone was seen a few times. This sequence joins TRBV27 and TRBJ1-5, with D possibly matching TRBD1 (6 bases). Deletions cut 7 bases from V and 6 bases from J, with 10 bases between. CDR1 and CDR2 (germline): MNHEY, SMNVEV (reference sequence). This CDR3 is built from 12 residues. The CDR3 DNA follows: TGTGCCAGCACCTCACAGGGTCAGCCCCAGCATTTT. Translated: CASTSQGQPQHF.

This chain connects TRBV11-3 to TRBJ2-1; D is possibly TRBD2 (5 bases). In germline, CDR1 is SGHNT, CDR2 YENEEA. The CDR3 has 13 amino acids. Trimming shortened V by 3 bases and J by 7 bases, and 10 bases separated the two germline ends. The CDR3 loop reads CASSLRVLNEQFF. The CDR3 coding sequence is TGTGCCAGCAGCTTGAGGGTCCTAAATGAGCAGTTCTTC.

The chain has TRBV4-2 and TRBJ2-7; TRBD2 agrees at 11 bases. V lost 5 bases and J lost 0; bases outside the gene matches: 6. Germline V gives CDR1 LGHNA, CDR2 YNFKEQ. The CDR3 is made up of 16 amino acids. In nucleotides, the CDR3 is TGTGCCAGCAGCGCTACTAGCGGGGGCTTCTCCTACGAGCAGTACTTC. Translating gives CASSATSGGFSYEQYF.

V gene TRBV2 combines with J gene TRBJ2-7; 11 bases fit TRBD1. The CDR3 totals 15 residues. Germline trimming cut 1 base from V and 6 bases from J; bases unmatched to any gene: 5. Germline CDR1 and CDR2: SNHLY and FYNNEI. The CDR3 sequence: CASSEGTGGPAEQYF. CDR3 DNA sequence: TGTGCCAGCAGTGAAGGGACAGGGGGCCCCGCCGAGCAGTACTTC.

The chain links TRBV28 to TRBJ1-5, with D possibly matching TRBD1 (6 bases). Germline CDR1 and CDR2: MDHEN and SYDVKM. This CDR3 contains 14 residues. V dropped 5 bases and J dropped 6 bases, with 14 bases sitting between them. In DNA, the CDR3 is TGTGCCAGCAGTGGCGGGGGGCGCCTTCAGCCCCAGCATTTT. Encoded protein: CASSGGGRLQPQHF.

This chain links TRBV19 with TRBJ2-1, with 10 positions matching TRBD2. V lost 5 bases and J lost 4; bases outside the gene matches: 8. CDR3 length: 16 amino acids. Germline lookup yields CDR1 LNHDA and CDR2 SQIVND (reference sequence). CDR3 in DNA: TGTGCCAGTAGTCCCCTCCTAGCGGGAGCATACAATGAGCAGTTCTTC. Translating it yields CASSPLLAGAYNEQFF.